This T cell receptor (beta chain) was documented in a study of cytomegalovirus exposure and HLA in healthy donors. The study, taken as a whole, reports: On later analysis, the bulk of CMV-associated TCR beta chains appeared to be HLA-restricted. Data from an earlier analysis indicated that most TCR beta V segments were productive either about 87% or about 30% of the time. The authors listed 150 to 200 TCR beta chains as cytomegalovirus-associated.

As to this clone: The antigen is not known.

With 60 Vbeta and 13 Jbeta primers, the PCR was carried out. The assay was immunoSEQ multiplex PCR, and TCRdb's table has in-frame clones only and misses some. This sample has about 150,000 clones; around 68% occur once, and the top ten carry under 11%. The CDR3 loop spans 15 amino acids. V lost 5 bases to trimming and J lost 7 bases; unmatched junction nucleotides: 9. Germline lookup yields CDR1 SGHAT and CDR2 FQDESV (reference sequence). This sequence was found in a man under 40 in good health and CMV-seropositive. The sequencing input was PBMCs. J is TRBJ2-2 and V is TRBV11-1; TRBD2 agrees at 8 bases. The CDR3 DNA reads as TGTGCCAGCAGCCCAAGGACTAGCTTACACGGGGAGCTGTTTTTT. Protein: CASSPRTSLHGELFF.